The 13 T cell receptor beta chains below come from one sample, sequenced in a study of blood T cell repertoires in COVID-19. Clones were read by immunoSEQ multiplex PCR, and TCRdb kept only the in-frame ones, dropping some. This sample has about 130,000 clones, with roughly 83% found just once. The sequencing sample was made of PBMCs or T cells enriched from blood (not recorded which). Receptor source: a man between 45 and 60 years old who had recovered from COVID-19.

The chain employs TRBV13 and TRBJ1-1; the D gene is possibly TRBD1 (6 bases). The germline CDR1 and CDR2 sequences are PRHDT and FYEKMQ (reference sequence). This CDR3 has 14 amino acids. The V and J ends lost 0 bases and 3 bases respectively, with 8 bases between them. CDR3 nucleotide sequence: TGTGCCAGCAGCTTAGGGGGGGCAGACACTGAAGCTTTCTTT. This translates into CASSLGGADTEAFF.

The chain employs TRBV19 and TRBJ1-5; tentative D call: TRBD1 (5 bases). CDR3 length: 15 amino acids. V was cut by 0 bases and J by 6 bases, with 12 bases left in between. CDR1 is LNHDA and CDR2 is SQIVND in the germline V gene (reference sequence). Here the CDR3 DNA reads TGTGCCAGTAGTATAGAGTTGGGGGGGGGTCAGCCCCAGCATTTT. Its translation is CASSIELGGGQPQHF.

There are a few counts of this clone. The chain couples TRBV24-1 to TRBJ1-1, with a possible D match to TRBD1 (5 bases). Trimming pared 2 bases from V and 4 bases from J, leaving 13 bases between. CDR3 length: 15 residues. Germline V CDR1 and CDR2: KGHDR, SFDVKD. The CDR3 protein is CATSDSSRDFTEAFF. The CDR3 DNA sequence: TGTGCCACCAGTGATTCGTCCCGGGACTTCACTGAAGCTTTCTTT.

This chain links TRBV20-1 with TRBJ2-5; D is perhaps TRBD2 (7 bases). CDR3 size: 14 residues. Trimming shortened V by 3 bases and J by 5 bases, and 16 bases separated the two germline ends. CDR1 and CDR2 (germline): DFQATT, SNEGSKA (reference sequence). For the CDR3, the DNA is TGCAGTGCTAGTCGGGCGGGGGCGCAGGAGACCCAGTACTTC. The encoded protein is CSASRAGAQETQYF.

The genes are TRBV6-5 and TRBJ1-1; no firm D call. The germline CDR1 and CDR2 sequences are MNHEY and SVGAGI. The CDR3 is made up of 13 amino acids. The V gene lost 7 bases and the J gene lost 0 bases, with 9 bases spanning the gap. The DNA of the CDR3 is TGTGCCAGCATTAAACCAGTGAACACTGAAGCTTTCTTT. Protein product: CASIKPVNTEAFF.

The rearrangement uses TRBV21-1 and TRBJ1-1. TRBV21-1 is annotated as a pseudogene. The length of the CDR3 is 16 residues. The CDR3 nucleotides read TGTGCCAGCAGCAAAGGATCTGGACGGGGGAACACTGAAGCTTTCTTT. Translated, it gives CASSKGSGRGNTEAFF.

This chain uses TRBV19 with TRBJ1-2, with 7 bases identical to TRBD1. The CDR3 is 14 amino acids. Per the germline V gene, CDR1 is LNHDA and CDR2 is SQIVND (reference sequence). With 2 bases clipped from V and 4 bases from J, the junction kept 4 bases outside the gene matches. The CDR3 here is CASSITGVSYGYTF. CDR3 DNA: TGTGCCAGTAGTATAACAGGGGTATCCTATGGCTACACCTTC.

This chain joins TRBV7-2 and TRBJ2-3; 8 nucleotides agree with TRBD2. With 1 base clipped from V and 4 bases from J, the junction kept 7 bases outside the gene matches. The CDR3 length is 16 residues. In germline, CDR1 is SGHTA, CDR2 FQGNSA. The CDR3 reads CASSLVAAGGPDTQYF. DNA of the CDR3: TGTGCCAGCAGCTTAGTTGCGGCGGGGGGTCCAGATACGCAGTATTTT. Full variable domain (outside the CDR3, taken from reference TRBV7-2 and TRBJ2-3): GAGVSQSPSNKVTEKGKDVELRCDPISGHTALYWYRQSLGQGLEFLIYFQGNSAPDKSGLPSDRFSAERTGGSVSTLTIQRTQQEDSAVYLCASSLVAAGGPDTQYFGPGTRLTVL.

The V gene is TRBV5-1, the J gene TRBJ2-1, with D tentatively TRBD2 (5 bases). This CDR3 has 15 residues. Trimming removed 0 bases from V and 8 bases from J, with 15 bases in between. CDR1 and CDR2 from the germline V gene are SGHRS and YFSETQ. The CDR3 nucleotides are TGCGCCAGCAGCTTGGGGGCACCACTGGGAGATGAGCAGTTCTTC. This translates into CASSLGAPLGDEQFF.

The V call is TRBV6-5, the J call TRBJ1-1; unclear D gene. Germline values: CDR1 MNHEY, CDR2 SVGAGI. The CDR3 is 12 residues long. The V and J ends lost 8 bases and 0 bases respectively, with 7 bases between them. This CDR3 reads CASEGMNTEAFF. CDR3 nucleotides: TGTGCCAGCGAGGGAATGAACACTGAAGCTTTCTTT.

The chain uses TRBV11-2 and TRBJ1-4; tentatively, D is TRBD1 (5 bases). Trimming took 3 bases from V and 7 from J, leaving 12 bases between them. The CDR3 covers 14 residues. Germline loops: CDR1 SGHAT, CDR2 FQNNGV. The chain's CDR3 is CASSLGRGGEKLFF. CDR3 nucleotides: TGTGCCAGCAGCTTGGGGCGGGGCGGTGAAAAACTGTTTTTT.

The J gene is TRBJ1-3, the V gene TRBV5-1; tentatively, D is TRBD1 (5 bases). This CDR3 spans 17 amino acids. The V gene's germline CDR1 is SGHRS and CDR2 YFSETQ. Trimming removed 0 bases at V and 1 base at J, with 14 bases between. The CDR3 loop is CASSLDGSGLSGNTIYF. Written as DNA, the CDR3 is TGCGCCAGCAGCTTGGATGGGTCAGGGCTTTCTGGAAACACCATATATTTT.

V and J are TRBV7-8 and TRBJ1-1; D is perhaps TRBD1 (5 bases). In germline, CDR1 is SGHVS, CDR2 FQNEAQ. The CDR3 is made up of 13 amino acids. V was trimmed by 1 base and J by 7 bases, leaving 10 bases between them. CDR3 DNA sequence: TGTGCCAGCAGCTTAGTGGGGGGTGGTGAAGCTTTCTTT. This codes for CASSLVGGGEAFF.